These 30 T cell receptor beta chains originate from one sample sequenced in a study of shared clonotypes between healthy human individuals. Naive CD8 cells were CD45RO-negative, positively selected for CCR7, excluding terminally differentiated effector memory CD45RA+ cells. This table comes from immunoSEQ multiplex PCR, and its TCRdb copy is limited to in-frame clones, with some not included. The sample holds about 2 million clones, about 95% seen once. The sequenced material came from naive CD8+ T cells sorted from blood. All receptors derive from a man aged 18 to 30 in good health.

This clone occurred a few times. The CDR3, as DNA: TGTGCCAGCAGTTCTGTTGATAATTCACCCCTCCACTTT. Translated, it gives CASSSVDNSPLHF. The chain recombines TRBV5-6 with TRBJ1-6; D gene ambiguous. Germline CDR1 reads SGHDT; CDR2 reads YYEEEE. The CDR3 runs 13 residues. V was shortened by 5 bases and J by 5 bases, with 8 bases between the two germline ends.

About this clone: Other DNA sequences within the sample encode an identical CDR3. The rearrangement links TRBV4-1 to TRBJ2-7, with D possibly being TRBD1 or TRBD2 (5 bases each). Germline loops: CDR1 MGHRA, CDR2 YSYEKL. V shed 1 base and J shed 2 bases, with 12 bases lying between them. The CDR3 consists of 15 residues. The CDR3 coding sequence is TGCGCCAGCAGCCAAGTGGGGACGGGCACCTACGAGCAGTACTTC. Its protein is CASSQVGTGTYEQYF.

The chain uses TRBV6-6 and TRBJ1-1; D is possibly TRBD1 (6 bases). This CDR3 region has 15 residues. Trimming removed 0 bases from V and 5 bases from J, with 13 bases in between. Germline V gene lookup returns CDR1 MNHNY and CDR2 SVGAGI (reference sequence). CDR3 nucleotide sequence: TGTGCCAGCAGTTACTCTCGACAGGTGGGGACTGAAGCTTTCTTT. Its translation: CASSYSRQVGTEAFF.

This clone was seen once. The chain joins TRBV7-6 to TRBJ2-1; D is unresolved. V lost 1 base and J 6 bases, leaving 13 bases between the germline ends. The CDR3 is made up of 15 amino acids. Germline V lookup: CDR1 SGHVS, CDR2 FNYEAQ. The CDR3: CASSLVQSLVNEQFF. CDR3 DNA sequence: TGTGCCAGCAGCTTAGTACAGAGCCTCGTCAATGAGCAGTTCTTC.

The chain is built from TRBV15 and TRBJ2-5; weak D call: TRBD1 (6 bases). Germline CDR1 reads LNHNV; CDR2 reads YYDKDF (reference sequence). V lost 6 bases, J lost 5 bases, and 19 bases lay in between. CDR3 length: 15 residues. The CDR3: CATRRTEPTGETQYF. The CDR3 DNA reads TGTGCCACCAGGCGGACAGAGCCCACGGGGGAGACCCAGTACTTC. Full variable domain (missing parts from reference TRBV15 and TRBJ2-5): DAMVIQNPRYQVTQFGKPVTLSCSQTLNHNVMYWYQQKSSQAPKLLFHYYDKDFNNEADTPDNFQSRRPNTSFCFLDIRSPGLGDTAMYLCATRRTEPTGETQYFGPGTRLLVL.

About this clone: This sample also contains other DNA sequences that code for the same CDR3. The V and J genes are TRBV19 and TRBJ2-7, with 8 nucleotides matching TRBD1. Germline V gives CDR1 LNHDA, CDR2 SQIVND (reference sequence). The ends lost 3 bases at V and 0 bases at J; junction bases unmatched: 4. The CDR3 runs to 15 residues. The CDR3, as DNA: TGTGCCAGTAGTATCGGACAGGGTCCCTCCTACGAGCAGTACTTC. Its protein is CASSIGQGPSYEQYF.

The rearrangement links TRBV7-8 to TRBJ2-5; 9 nucleotides align to TRBD2. CDR1 and CDR2 from the germline V gene are SGHVS and FQNEAQ. After removal of 2 bases from V and 1 base from J, the junction contained 2 bases not matched to a gene. This CDR3 is 15 amino acids long. The CDR3 reads CASSLTSGLQETQYF. For the CDR3, the DNA is TGTGCCAGCAGCTTAACTAGCGGGCTCCAAGAGACCCAGTACTTC.

Turning to this clone: The same CDR3 also results from other DNA sequences found in this sample. This chain links TRBV7-9 with TRBJ2-5; D uncertain. V was cut by 5 bases and J by 5 bases, with 9 bases left in between. Germline assignment: CDR1 SEHNR and CDR2 FQNEAQ (reference sequence). The CDR3 is 12 amino acids. This CDR3 is CASSPTAETQYF. The CDR3 region has the DNA TGTGCCAGCAGCCCAACAGCGGAGACCCAGTACTTC.

The gene calls are TRBV11-2 and TRBJ2-5, with D tentatively TRBD2 (5 bases). V was pared by 3 bases and J by 0 bases, with 5 bases between. In germline, CDR1 is SGHAT, CDR2 FQNNGV. The CDR3 spans 13 residues. CDR3 DNA: TGTGCCAGCAGCTTGGACTACCAAGAGACCCAGTACTTC. Protein: CASSLDYQETQYF.

This chain uses TRBV7-6 with TRBJ2-1; 8 nucleotides line up with TRBD2. The length of the CDR3 is 15 residues. The V gene end was trimmed by 5 bases and the J gene end by 2 bases; junction bases not matched to a gene: 5. In germline, CDR1 is SGHVS, CDR2 FNYEAQ. CDR3 in DNA: TGTGCCAGCAGCGTCGGACTAGCTCCCTACAATGAGCAGTTCTTC. This gives the protein CASSVGLAPYNEQFF. Full variable domain (rest looked up from reference TRBV7-6 and TRBJ2-1): GAGVSQSPRYKVTKRGQDVALRCDPISGHVSLYWYRQALGQGPEFLTYFNYEAQQDKSGLPNDRFSAERPEGSISTLTIQRTEQRDSAMYRCASSVGLAPYNEQFFGPGTRLTVL.

The chain joins TRBV19 to TRBJ1-5; D unclear. The CDR3 loop spans 15 amino acids. The germline V and J ends were trimmed by 1 base and 0 bases, with 7 bases remaining between them. CDR1 LNHDA and CDR2 SQIVND come from the germline V gene (reference sequence). This CDR3 is CASSIVSYSNQPQHF. The CDR3 bases are TGTGCCAGTAGTATAGTCAGTTATAGCAATCAGCCCCAGCATTTT.

V gene TRBV5-6 combines with J gene TRBJ1-3; 9 nucleotides agree with TRBD1. Germline-derived CDR1 and CDR2 are SGHDT and YYEEEE. Unmatched junction bases numbered 11, after V lost 4 bases and J lost 15 bases. The CDR3 runs 13 residues. The DNA of the CDR3 is TGTGCCAGCAGCGGAGGGACAGGGCATGTCGGATATTTT. Its translation: CASSGGTGHVGYF.

This clone was detected only once. The chain is built from TRBV15 and TRBJ2-7; D is unresolved. Trimming took 5 bases from V and 3 from J, leaving 11 bases between them. CDR1 is LNHNV and CDR2 is YYDKDF in the germline V gene (reference sequence). The CDR3 has 13 amino acids. CDR3 region: CATSLGSHYEQYF. DNA of the CDR3: TGTGCCACCAGCTTGGGATCACACTACGAGCAGTACTTC.

The rearrangement links TRBV6-1 to TRBJ2-3; D remains ambiguous. Germline loops: CDR1 MNHNS, CDR2 SASEGT. The V gene lost 0 bases and the J gene lost 0 bases, with 10 bases spanning the gap. This CDR3 is 16 amino acids long. DNA for the CDR3: TGTGCCAGCAGTGAAGCGCGCAGCACTAGCACAGATACGCAGTATTTT. Amino acid sequence: CASSEARSTSTDTQYF.

V usage is TRBV4-1 and J usage is TRBJ1-1; 8 bases align to TRBD1. Per the germline V gene, CDR1 is MGHRA and CDR2 is YSYEKL. The CDR3 consists of 16 residues. With V trimmed by 4 bases and J by 1 base, 8 bases remained unmatched. CDR3 in amino acids: CASSPRDRQQNTEAFF. For the CDR3, the DNA is TGCGCCAGCAGCCCTCGGGACAGGCAACAGAACACTGAAGCTTTCTTT.

V is TRBV4-1 and J is TRBJ2-5; possible D gene TRBD1, 5 bases. V was clipped by 3 bases and J by 5 bases, with 13 bases between them. The germline gives CDR1 MGHRA, CDR2 YSYEKL. This CDR3 is built from 14 residues. The CDR3 DNA reads as TGCGCCAGCAGCCAGTCGGCAGGGATGGAGACCCAGTACTTC. It specifies CASSQSAGMETQYF.

The rearrangement links TRBV6-1 to TRBJ1-1; 7 nucleotides line up with TRBD1. Germline assignment: CDR1 MNHNS and CDR2 SASEGT. With 3 bases clipped from V and 0 bases from J, the junction kept 10 bases outside the gene matches. The CDR3 length is 17 residues. In DNA form, the CDR3 reads TGTGCCAGCAGTGACCTGACAGGGTTCGCAATGAACACTGAAGCTTTCTTT. Its translation: CASSDLTGFAMNTEAFF.

V is TRBV4-1 and J is TRBJ2-1, with unresolved D. Trimming removed 3 bases at V and 4 bases at J, with 7 bases between. The germline gives CDR1 MGHRA, CDR2 YSYEKL. CDR3 size: 13 residues. DNA for the CDR3: TGCGCCAGCAGCCAGACCTCGTACAATGAGCAGTTCTTC. Translation gives CASSQTSYNEQFF.

This chain links TRBV30 with TRBJ2-1; 9 positions match TRBD1. Germline V gene lookup returns CDR1 GTSNPN and CDR2 SVGIG (reference sequence). There are 17 residues in the CDR3. The ends lost 0 bases at V and 1 base at J; junction bases unmatched: 7. The CDR3 DNA sequence: TGTGCCTGGAGTGTCAACACCGGGACAGGGTCCTACAATGAGCAGTTCTTC. This gives the protein CAWSVNTGTGSYNEQFF.

This clone was picked up one time. The rearrangement joins TRBV19 to TRBJ2-7, with 9 bases lining up with TRBD2. Per the germline V gene, CDR1 is LNHDA and CDR2 is SQIVND (reference sequence). The CDR3 runs to 14 residues. Unmatched junction bases numbered 7, after V lost 3 bases and J lost 7 bases. The CDR3 sequence: CASSMAGGPGEQYF. The CDR3 DNA is TGTGCCAGTAGTATGGCGGGAGGGCCCGGGGAGCAGTACTTC.

The chain links TRBV28 to TRBJ2-7, with D perhaps TRBD1 or TRBD2 (6 bases each). From germline, CDR1 is MDHEN and CDR2 SYDVKM. The V gene lost 1 base and the J gene lost 7 bases, with 20 bases spanning the gap. CDR3 size: 16 residues. The CDR3 coding sequence is TGTGCCAGCAGTTTATCCGGGGGACACCTGGTGGGGGAGCAGTACTTC. Its protein product is CASSLSGGHLVGEQYF.

V is TRBV7-9 and J is TRBJ2-2, with a possible D match to TRBD1 (7 bases). Germline assignment: CDR1 SEHNR and CDR2 FQNEAQ (reference sequence). The CDR3 extends over 17 amino acids. V was trimmed by 6 bases and J by 4 bases, leaving 21 bases between them. The CDR3 sequence is CASSIPNPQGGTGELFF. The CDR3, as DNA: TGTGCCAGCAGTATACCAAACCCCCAGGGGGGCACCGGGGAGCTGTTTTTT.

This rearrangement joins TRBV27 to TRBJ1-1; no clear D gene. The V end was cut by 5 bases, the J end by 0 bases, with 19 bases between. CDR3 length: 17 residues. Looked up from germline, CDR1 is MNHEY and CDR2 is SMNVEV (reference sequence). CDR3 sequence reads: CASSPTRLETLNTEAFF. The CDR3 nucleotides are TGTGCCAGCAGTCCAACTCGATTGGAGACTCTGAACACTGAAGCTTTCTTT.

The chain uses TRBV27 and TRBJ1-2; 9 positions match TRBD1. V was pared by 5 bases and J by 6 bases, with 7 bases of the junction left unmatched. This CDR3 spans 14 amino acids. The germline V gene has CDR1 MNHEY and CDR2 SMNVEV (reference sequence). CDR3 residues: CASSHLGQGDGYTF. The CDR3 DNA is TGTGCCAGCAGTCACCTGGGACAGGGCGATGGCTACACCTTC.

This clone appeared a few times. The V and J genes are TRBV30 and TRBJ1-5; D not certain. Looked up from germline, CDR1 is GTSNPN and CDR2 is SVGIG (reference sequence). There are 13 residues in the CDR3. The ends were cut back, 5 bases at V and 0 bases at J, with 8 bases in the middle. CDR3 coding DNA: TGTGCCTGGGGAAAATATAGCAATCAGCCCCAGCATTTT. Its protein product is CAWGKYSNQPQHF.

J is TRBJ1-4 and V is TRBV28, with D hard to call. Per germline, CDR1 MDHEN and CDR2 SYDVKM. The V end was cut by 2 bases, the J end by 14 bases, with 9 bases between. The CDR3 covers 11 residues. The CDR3 coding sequence is TGTGCCAGCAGTTTAGGGGAACCCCTGTTTTTT. Its translation: CASSLGEPLFF.

This rearrangement joins TRBV4-2 to TRBJ2-7; D gene uncertain. The CDR3 has 14 residues. The V end was cut by 4 bases, the J end by 5 bases, with 15 bases between. Germline V gene lookup returns CDR1 LGHNA and CDR2 YNFKEQ. The CDR3 DNA sequence: TGTGCCAGCAGCCCGGCCCCCCCGGCCCACGAGCAGTACTTC. Its translation is CASSPAPPAHEQYF.

CDR3 sequence (DNA): TGTGCCAGCAGTTACCGACTAGCTGGGGATACGCAGTATTTT. Protein: CASSYRLAGDTQYF. The V and J genes are TRBV6-5 and TRBJ2-3, with 7 nucleotides matching TRBD2. The length of the CDR3 is 14 residues. V gave up 2 bases and J gave up 6 bases; unmatched junction bases: 5. Germline V CDR1 and CDR2: MNHEY, SVGAGI.

This chain joins TRBV21-1 and TRBJ2-7; the D call in the table, TRBD1, was not verified against the DNA. TRBV21-1 is a known pseudogene. This CDR3 is built from 18 residues. CDR3 nucleotide sequence: TGTGCCAGCAGCCATCACTCCCCCGGGACAGGGTCCCCCTACGAGCAGTACTTC. As protein: CASSHHSPGTGSPYEQYF.

The chain links TRBV28 to TRBJ2-7; TRBD2 matches 12 bases. This CDR3 has 16 amino acids. Trimming cost V 4 bases and J 7 bases; bases outside gene matches: 11. The germline V gene encodes CDR1 MDHEN and CDR2 SYDVKM. The CDR3 spells CASSWASGGEVWEQYF. DNA for the CDR3: TGTGCCAGCAGTTGGGCTAGCGGGGGGGAGGTGTGGGAGCAGTACTTC.